The clone carrying this T cell receptor (beta chain) came up once. No antigen is known for it. The sample is drawn from a study of persistence of HIV-infected CD4 T cells. Nonspecific anti-CD3/anti-CD28 bead stimulation represents the broad CD4+ T cell repertoire. Responding CD4+ T cells were sorted by upregulation of both CD40 ligand and CD69. The libraries were made with immunoSEQ version 4 in survey mode. The assay was immunoSEQ multiplex PCR, and TCRdb's table has in-frame clones only and misses some. The sample includes 40,000 or so clones, roughly 90% of them seen just once. Per germline, CDR1 SGDLS and CDR2 YYNGEE. This CDR3 region has 16 residues. The V end lost 0 bases, the J end lost 0 bases, and 12 bases lay between the germline ends.

This receptor was identified in an adult woman with HIV who was CMV-seropositive. The source was CD4+ T cells sorted from PBMCs after roughly 20-hour stimulation, collected from a patient who received antiretroviral therapy. The chain employs TRBV9 and TRBJ1-2; D gene ambiguous. The CDR3 DNA reads as TGTGCCAGCAGCGTAGAATCCATCTACTCTAACTATGGCTACACCTTC. Translating gives CASSVESIYSNYGYTF.